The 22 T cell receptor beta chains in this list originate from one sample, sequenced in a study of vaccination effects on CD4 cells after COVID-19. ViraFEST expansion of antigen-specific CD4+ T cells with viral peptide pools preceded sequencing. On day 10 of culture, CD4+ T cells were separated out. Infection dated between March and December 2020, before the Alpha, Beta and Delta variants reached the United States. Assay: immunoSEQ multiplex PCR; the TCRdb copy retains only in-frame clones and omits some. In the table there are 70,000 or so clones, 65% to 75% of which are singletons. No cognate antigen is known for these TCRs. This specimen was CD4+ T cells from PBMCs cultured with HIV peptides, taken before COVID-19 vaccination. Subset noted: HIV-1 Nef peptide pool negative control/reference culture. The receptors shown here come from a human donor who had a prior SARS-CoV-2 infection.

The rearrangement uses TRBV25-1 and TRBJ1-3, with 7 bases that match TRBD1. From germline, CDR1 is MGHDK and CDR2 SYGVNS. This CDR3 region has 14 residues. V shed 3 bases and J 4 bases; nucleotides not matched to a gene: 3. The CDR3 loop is CASSEGQRGNTIYF. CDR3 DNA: TGTGCCAGCAGTGAGGGACAGCGAGGAAACACCATATATTTT.

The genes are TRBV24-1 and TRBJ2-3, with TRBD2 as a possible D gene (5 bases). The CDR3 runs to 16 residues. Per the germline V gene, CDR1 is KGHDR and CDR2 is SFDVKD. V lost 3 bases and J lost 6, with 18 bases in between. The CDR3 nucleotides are TGTGCCACCAGTGATCGTTCCGGAACCTCGGGGGATACGCAGTATTTT. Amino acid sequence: CATSDRSGTSGDTQYF.

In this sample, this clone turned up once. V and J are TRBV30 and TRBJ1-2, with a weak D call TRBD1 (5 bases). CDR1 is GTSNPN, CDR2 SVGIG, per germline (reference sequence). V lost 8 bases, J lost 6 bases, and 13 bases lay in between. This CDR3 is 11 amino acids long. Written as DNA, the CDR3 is TGTGCCCGTGAGGTGGGGGATGGCTACACCTTC. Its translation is CAREVGDGYTF.

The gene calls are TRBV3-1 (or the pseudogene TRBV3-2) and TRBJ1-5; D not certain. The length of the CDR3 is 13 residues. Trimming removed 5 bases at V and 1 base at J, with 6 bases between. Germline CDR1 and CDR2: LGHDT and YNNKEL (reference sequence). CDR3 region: CASSWRSNQPQHF. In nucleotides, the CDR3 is TGTGCCAGCAGCTGGAGGAGCAATCAGCCCCAGCATTTT.

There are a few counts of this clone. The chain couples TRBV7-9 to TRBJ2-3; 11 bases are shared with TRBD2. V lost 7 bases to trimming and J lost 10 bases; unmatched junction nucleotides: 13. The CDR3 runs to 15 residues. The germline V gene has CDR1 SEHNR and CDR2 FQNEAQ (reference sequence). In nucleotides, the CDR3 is TGTGCCAGCATCCTGATAGCGGGGGGGCTAGGTCCGCAGTATTTT. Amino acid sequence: CASILIAGGLGPQYF.

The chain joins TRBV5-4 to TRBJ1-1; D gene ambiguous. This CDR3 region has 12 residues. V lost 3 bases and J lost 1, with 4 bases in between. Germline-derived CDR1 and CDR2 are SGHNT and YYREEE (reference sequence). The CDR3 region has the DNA TGTGCCAGCAGCTCCAAGAACACTGAAGCTTTCTTT. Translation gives CASSSKNTEAFF.

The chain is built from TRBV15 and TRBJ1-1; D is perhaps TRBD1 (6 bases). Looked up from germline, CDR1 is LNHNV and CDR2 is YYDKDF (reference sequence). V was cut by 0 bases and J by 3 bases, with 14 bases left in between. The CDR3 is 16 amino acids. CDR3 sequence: CATSRDTGGGYTEAFF. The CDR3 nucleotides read TGTGCCACCAGCAGAGATACGGGGGGCGGCTACACTGAAGCTTTCTTT.

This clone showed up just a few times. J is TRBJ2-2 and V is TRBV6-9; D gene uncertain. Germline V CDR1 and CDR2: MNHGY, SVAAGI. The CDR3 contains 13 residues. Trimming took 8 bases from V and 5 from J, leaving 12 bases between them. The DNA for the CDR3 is TGTGCCAGCCTGGCAGTGCGGACCGGGGAGCTGTTTTTT. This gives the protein CASLAVRTGELFF.

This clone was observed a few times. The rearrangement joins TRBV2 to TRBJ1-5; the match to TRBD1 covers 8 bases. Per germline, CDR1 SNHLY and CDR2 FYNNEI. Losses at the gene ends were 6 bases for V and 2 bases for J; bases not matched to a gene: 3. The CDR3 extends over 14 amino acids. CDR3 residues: CASSAGGGNQPQHF. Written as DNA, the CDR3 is TGTGCCAGCAGCGCAGGGGGCGGCAATCAGCCCCAGCATTTT.

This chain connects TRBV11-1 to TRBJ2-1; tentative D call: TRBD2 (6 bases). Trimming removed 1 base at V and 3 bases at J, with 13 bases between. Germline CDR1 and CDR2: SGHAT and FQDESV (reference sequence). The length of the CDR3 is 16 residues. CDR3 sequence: CASSLGGRSYYNEQFF. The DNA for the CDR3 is TGTGCCAGCAGCTTAGGTGGGAGGAGCTACTACAATGAGCAGTTCTTC.

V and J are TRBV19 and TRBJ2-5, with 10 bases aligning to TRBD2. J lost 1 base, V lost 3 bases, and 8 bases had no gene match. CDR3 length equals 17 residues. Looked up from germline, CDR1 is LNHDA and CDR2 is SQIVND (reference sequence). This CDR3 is CASSIRLLAGVQETQYF. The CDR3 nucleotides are TGTGCCAGTAGTATCCGGCTGCTAGCGGGAGTCCAAGAGACCCAGTACTTC.

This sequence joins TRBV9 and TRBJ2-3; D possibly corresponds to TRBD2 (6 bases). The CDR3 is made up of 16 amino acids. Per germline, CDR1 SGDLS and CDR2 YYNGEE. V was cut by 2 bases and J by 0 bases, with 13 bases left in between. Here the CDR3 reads CASSVHGGASTDTQYF. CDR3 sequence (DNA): TGTGCCAGCAGCGTTCACGGGGGAGCTAGCACAGATACGCAGTATTTT.

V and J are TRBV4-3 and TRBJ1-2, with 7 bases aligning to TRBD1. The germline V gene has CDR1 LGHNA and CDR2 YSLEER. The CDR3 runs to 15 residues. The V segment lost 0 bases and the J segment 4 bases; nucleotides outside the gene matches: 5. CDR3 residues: CASSQDYRGGYGYTF. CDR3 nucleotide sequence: TGCGCCAGCAGCCAAGACTACAGGGGTGGCTATGGCTACACCTTC.

CDR3 sequence: CASSPPGLAGGGEQFF. In DNA form, the CDR3 reads TGTGCCAGCAGCCCGCCGGGACTAGCGGGGGGCGGTGAGCAGTTCTTC. The chain combines TRBV7-9 with TRBJ2-1, with 15 bases fitting TRBD2. V trimming: 5 bases; J trimming: 9 bases; junction bases outside the gene matches: 8. The germline CDR1 and CDR2 sequences are SEHNR and FQNEAQ (reference sequence). The CDR3 has 16 residues.

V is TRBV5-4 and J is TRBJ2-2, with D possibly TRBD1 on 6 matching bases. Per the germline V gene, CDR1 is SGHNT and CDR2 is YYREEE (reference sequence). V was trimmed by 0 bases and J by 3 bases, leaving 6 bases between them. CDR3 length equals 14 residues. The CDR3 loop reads CASSLGQDTGELFF. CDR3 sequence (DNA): TGTGCCAGCAGCTTGGGACAGGACACCGGGGAGCTGTTTTTT.

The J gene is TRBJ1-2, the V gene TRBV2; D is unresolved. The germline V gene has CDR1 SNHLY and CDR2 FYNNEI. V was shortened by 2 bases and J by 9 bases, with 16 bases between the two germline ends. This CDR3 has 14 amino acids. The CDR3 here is CASSEIFPDPRYTF. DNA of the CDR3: TGTGCCAGCAGTGAAATTTTTCCGGACCCTCGCTACACCTTC.

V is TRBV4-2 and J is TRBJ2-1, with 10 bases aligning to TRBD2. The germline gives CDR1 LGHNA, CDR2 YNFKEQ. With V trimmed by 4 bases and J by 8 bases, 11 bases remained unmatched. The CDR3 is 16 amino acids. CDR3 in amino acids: CASSLPAGGAPYEQFF. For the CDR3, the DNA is TGTGCCAGCAGCCTTCCAGCGGGGGGGGCCCCTTATGAGCAGTTCTTC.

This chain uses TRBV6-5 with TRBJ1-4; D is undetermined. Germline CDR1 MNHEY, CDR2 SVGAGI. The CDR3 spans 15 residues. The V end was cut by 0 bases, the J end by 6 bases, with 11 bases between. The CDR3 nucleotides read TGTGCCAGCAGTTACTCGGGCAGTTCTGATGAAAAACTGTTTTTT. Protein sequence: CASSYSGSSDEKLFF.

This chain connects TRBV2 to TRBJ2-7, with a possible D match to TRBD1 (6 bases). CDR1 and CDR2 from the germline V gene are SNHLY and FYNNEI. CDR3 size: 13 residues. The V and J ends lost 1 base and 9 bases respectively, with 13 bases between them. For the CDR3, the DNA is TGTGCCAGCAGTGAAGAACGGGACACCGGGCAGTACTTC. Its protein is CASSEERDTGQYF.

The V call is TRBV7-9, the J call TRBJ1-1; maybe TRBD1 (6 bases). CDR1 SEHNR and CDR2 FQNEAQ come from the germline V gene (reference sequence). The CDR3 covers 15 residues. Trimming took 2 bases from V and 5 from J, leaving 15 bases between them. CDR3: CASSLSRLGGTEAFF. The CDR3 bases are TGTGCCAGCAGCTTATCCCGGCTAGGGGGGACTGAAGCTTTCTTT.

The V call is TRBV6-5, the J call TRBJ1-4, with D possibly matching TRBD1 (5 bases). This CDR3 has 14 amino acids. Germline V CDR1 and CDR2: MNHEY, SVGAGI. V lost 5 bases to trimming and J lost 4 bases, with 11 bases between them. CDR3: CASSTGRDNEKLFF. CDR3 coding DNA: TGTGCCAGCAGTACAGGACGGGATAATGAAAAACTGTTTTTT.

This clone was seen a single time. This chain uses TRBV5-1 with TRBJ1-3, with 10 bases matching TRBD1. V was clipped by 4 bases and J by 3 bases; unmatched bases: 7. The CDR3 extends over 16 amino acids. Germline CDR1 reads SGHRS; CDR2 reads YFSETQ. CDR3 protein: CASSGGTGAGGNTIYF. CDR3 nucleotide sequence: TGCGCCAGCAGCGGAGGGACAGGGGCCGGTGGAAACACCATATATTTT. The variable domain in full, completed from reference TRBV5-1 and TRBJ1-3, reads KAGVTQTPRYLIKTRGQQVTLSCSPISGHRSVSWYQQTPGQGLQFLFEYFSETQRNKGNFPGRFSGRQFSNSRSEMNVSTLELGDSALYLCASSGGTGAGGNTIYFGEGSWLTVV.